One sample yielded the 18 T cell receptor beta chains listed below, sequenced in a study of regulatory T cells in long-lasting Graves disease. Time point here: newly diagnosed GD, antithyroid drugs for less than 3 months. Extracted PBMC RNA gave rise to the TCR library. CDR3 regions were amplified by Arm-PCR using iRepertoire HTBI primers to build TCR beta libraries. A single record per CDR3 protein comes from TCRdb applying MiXCR to the multiplex PCR reads. The profile shows a few hundred thousand distinct CDR3 sequences, 10% to 15% of them singletons. Another study also made use of these data, one on T cells in Graves' hyperthyroidism and ophthalmopathy.

The source was peripheral blood mononuclear cells (PBMCs), collected at new diagnosis, from a patient treated with antithyroid drugs. Every receptor here comes from a woman under 30 with Graves disease.

The rearrangement uses TRBV4-3 and TRBJ2-4; a possible D gene is TRBD2 (6 bases). V gave up 4 bases and J gave up 7 bases, with 17 bases separating them. CDR3 size: 15 residues. Germline V lookup: CDR1 LGHNA, CDR2 YSLEER. In nucleotides, the CDR3 is TGCGCCAGCAGCCCGGGAGTCCTACTAGGGAACATTCAGTACTTC. Its protein is CASSPGVLLGNIQYF.

V usage is TRBV20-1 and J usage is TRBJ1-2; the D is unclear. Germline V gives CDR1 DFQATT, CDR2 SNEGSKA (reference sequence). The CDR3 length is 11 residues. V dropped 3 bases and J dropped 1 base, with 3 bases sitting between them. CDR3 nucleotides: TGCAGTGCTAGCCTTAACTATGGCTACACCTTC. Translation: CSASLNYGYTF.

As for this clonotype: A much larger clonotype is one base distant, so this may be a read error. The chain uses TRBV20-1 and TRBJ2-2; 9 bases are a match to TRBD1. There are 16 residues in the CDR3. Germline V lookup: CDR1 DFQATT, CDR2 SNEGSKA (reference sequence). The V and J ends lost 0 bases and 6 bases, in that order; junction bases with no gene match: 8. The CDR3 here is CSARDGGQGDSGELFF. CDR3 nucleotide sequence: TGCAGTGCTAGAGATGGGGGACAGGGTGACTCCGGGGAGCTGTTTTTT.

The V and J genes are TRBV4-1 and TRBJ2-2, with 8 bases that match TRBD2. The CDR3 extends over 15 amino acids. The germline gives CDR1 MGHRA, CDR2 YSYEKL. V was pared by 3 bases and J by 7 bases, with 7 bases of the junction left unmatched. The CDR3, as DNA: TGCGCCAGCAGCCACCCGGGACTAGTCGGCGGGGAGCTGTTTTTT. As protein: CASSHPGLVGGELFF.

This clonotype has a count of ten or more. The chain has TRBV5-1 and TRBJ2-7; TRBD2 agrees at 8 bases. Germline CDR1 SGHRS, CDR2 YFSETQ. V lost 4 bases, J lost 5 bases, and 11 bases stayed unmatched. The CDR3 is 15 amino acids. This chain's CDR3 is CASSTVAGSFHEQYF. DNA for the CDR3: TGCGCCAGCAGCACGGTAGCGGGAAGTTTCCACGAGCAGTACTTC.

There are a few counts of this clonotype. V usage is TRBV4-3 and J usage is TRBJ1-3; D unresolved. V shed 3 bases and J shed 0 bases, with 9 bases lying between them. The CDR3 extends over 15 amino acids. The germline V gene encodes CDR1 LGHNA and CDR2 YSLEER. DNA of the CDR3: TGCGCCAGCAGCCACCGGAAATTCTCTGGAAACACCATATATTTT. Amino acids: CASSHRKFSGNTIYF.

This clonotype was seen repeatedly, ten times or more. V is TRBV5-6 and J is TRBJ2-7; D is perhaps TRBD2 (6 bases). CDR1 and CDR2 (germline): SGHDT, YYEEEE. This CDR3 has 13 residues. The ends were cut back, 0 bases at V and 3 bases at J, with 7 bases in the middle. CDR3 sequence: CASSLATSYEQYF. In DNA form, the CDR3 reads TGTGCCAGCAGCTTGGCGACTAGCTACGAGCAGTACTTC.

The J gene is TRBJ1-4, the V gene TRBV12-3 or TRBV12-4; D is perhaps TRBD1 (5 bases). The germline V and J ends were trimmed by 5 bases and 8 bases, with 12 bases remaining between them. The CDR3 covers 13 residues. The CDR3 region has the DNA TGTGCCAGCAGTGCCGGCGGGGGGGAAAAACTGTTTTTT. This sequence encodes CASSAGGGEKLFF.

V gene TRBV20-1 combines with J gene TRBJ1-6; no clear D gene. CDR1 is DFQATT and CDR2 is SNEGSKA in the germline V gene (reference sequence). The CDR3 is 17 residues long. V was shortened by 6 bases and J by 0 bases, with 18 bases between the two germline ends. As DNA, the CDR3 is TGCAGTGCGCTAGCTGGGGAACCGAGCTCCTATAATTCACCCCTCCACTTT. Protein: CSALAGEPSSYNSPLHF.

This clonotype was seen ten or more times. One end of the junction does not line up with germline, which may come from a read error. The rearrangement joins TRBV9 to TRBJ1-2; TRBD1 agrees at 8 bases. Germline CDR1 reads SGDLS; CDR2 reads YYNGEE. This CDR3 has 15 residues. The CDR3 loop reads CASSVENPLGQGISF. In DNA, the CDR3 is TGTGCCAGCAGCGTAGAGAACCCTCTCGGACAGGGAATATCCTTC.

In its sample, this clonotype was seen many times. The chain joins TRBV11-2 to TRBJ1-6; no reliable D call. The CDR3 runs to 16 residues. The V end was cut by 1 base, the J end by 0 bases, with 7 bases between. Germline V gene data show CDR1 as SGHAT and CDR2 as FQNNGV. The CDR3 DNA is TGTGCCAGCAGCTTAGGCGGCCGCTCCTATAATTCACCCCTCCACTTT. Protein: CASSLGGRSYNSPLHF.

This clonotype was seen at least ten times. V gene TRBV9 combines with J gene TRBJ2-3, with 16 bases identical to TRBD2. CDR1 and CDR2 (germline): SGDLS, YYNGEE. The junction had 8 bases not matched to a gene; V was cut back by 3 bases and J by 1 base. The CDR3 is 19 amino acids. CDR3 sequence (DNA): TGTGCCAGCAGCGAACACGGGACTAGCGGGAGGGGAGGCACAGATACGCAGTATTTT. It yields the protein CASSEHGTSGRGGTDTQYF.

This clonotype was observed a few times. The chain joins TRBV5-1 to TRBJ2-5, with TRBD2 matching 9 bases. The CDR3 has 16 amino acids. The germline V gene encodes CDR1 SGHRS and CDR2 YFSETQ. Germline trimming cut 4 bases from V and 2 bases from J; bases unmatched to any gene: 9. CDR3 protein: CASSARGGSRQETQYF. CDR3 coding DNA: TGCGCCAGCAGCGCGCGGGGGGGGAGTCGACAAGAGACCCAGTACTTC.

This clonotype was observed at least ten times. This chain uses TRBV15 with TRBJ1-1; tentative D call: TRBD1 (5 bases). CDR3 size: 14 residues. Germline V gives CDR1 LNHNV, CDR2 YYDKDF (reference sequence). Trimming shortened V by 0 bases and J by 5 bases, and 10 bases separated the two germline ends. The CDR3 here is CATSRDIGGTEAFF. The CDR3 DNA follows: TGTGCCACCAGCAGAGATATCGGGGGGACTGAAGCTTTCTTT. Based on the CDR3 plus reference TRBV15 and TRBJ1-1, the full variable domain is DAMVIQNPRYQVTQFGKPVTLSCSQTLNHNVMYWYQQKSSQAPKLLFHYYDKDFNNEADTPDNFQSRRPNTSFCFLDIRSPGLGDTAMYLCATSRDIGGTEAFFGQGTRLTVV.

Points on this clonotype: A much bigger clone sits one base away, suggesting this may be a read error. The chain joins TRBV4-3 to TRBJ2-4; D perhaps matches TRBD2 (6 bases). Germline lookup yields CDR1 LGHNA and CDR2 YSLEER. With 0 bases removed from V and 13 bases from J, the gap between germline ends came to 22 bases. CDR3 length: 16 residues. CDR3 protein: CASSQEGRNSYNEQYF. As DNA, the CDR3 is TGCGCCAGCAGCCAAGAGGGGAGGAACTCCTACAATGAGCAGTACTTC.

This clonotype was counted at least ten times. CDR3 amino acids: CASAHRPVNEQFF. Here the CDR3 DNA reads TGTGCCAGCGCACATCGGCCTGTAAATGAGCAGTTCTTC. This sequence joins TRBV19 and TRBJ2-1; D call uncertain. The CDR3 is 13 residues long. V lost 9 bases, J lost 7 bases, and 16 bases lay in between. Germline V CDR1 and CDR2: LNHDA, SQIVND (reference sequence).

At least ten counts were recorded for this clonotype. The chain is built from TRBV7-9 and TRBJ2-7; no reliable D call. Germline V gene sequence: CDR1 SEHNR, CDR2 FQNEAQ (reference sequence). The germline V and J ends were trimmed by 5 bases and 0 bases, with 14 bases remaining between them. There are 15 residues in the CDR3. The CDR3 coding sequence is TGTGCCAGCAGCGTGGACGCTCCGAGCTCCTACGAGCAGTACGTC. It translates to CASSVDAPSSYEQYV.

This clonotype was observed a few times. The genes are TRBV6-1 and TRBJ1-2; 8 nucleotides match TRBD1. This CDR3 comprises 14 residues. J was trimmed by 4 bases and V by 8 bases; bases with no gene match: 9. The germline V gene encodes CDR1 MNHNS and CDR2 SASEGT. This chain's CDR3 is CASGSTGVTYGYTF. CDR3 nucleotides: TGTGCCAGCGGATCGACAGGGGTTACCTATGGCTACACCTTC.